This T cell receptor (beta chain) was observed in a study of neurological immune-mediated disorders. Whole-study results and caveats: None of the CDR3 amino acid sequences found in expanded clones was shared across subjects. This suggests that the TCR-beta repertoires were private in all groups.

PBMCs stored at -80 C, 2 million in total, were the source of the unsorted libraries. The cDNA was generated by 5'RACE with 10-nucleotide random UMIs. One entry per CDR3 protein, called by TCRdb with MiXCR from the 5' RACE reads. The profile shows some 48,000 distinct CDR3 sequences, 10% of them singletons. Comment on this clonotype: Its antigen remains unidentified.

The V gene lost 3 bases and the J gene lost 7 bases, with 10 bases spanning the gap. The CDR3 covers 12 residues. CDR1 SGHAT and CDR2 FQNNGV come from the germline V gene. This receptor was taken from a woman aged 40 to 50 with HTLV-1-associated myelopathy (HAM/TSP). The V gene is TRBV11-2, the J gene TRBJ2-7; no clear D. Sequenced sample: PBMCs. In DNA form, the CDR3 reads TGTGCCAGCAGCTTGTTAGGGAATGAGCAGTACTTC. This sequence encodes CASSLLGNEQYF.